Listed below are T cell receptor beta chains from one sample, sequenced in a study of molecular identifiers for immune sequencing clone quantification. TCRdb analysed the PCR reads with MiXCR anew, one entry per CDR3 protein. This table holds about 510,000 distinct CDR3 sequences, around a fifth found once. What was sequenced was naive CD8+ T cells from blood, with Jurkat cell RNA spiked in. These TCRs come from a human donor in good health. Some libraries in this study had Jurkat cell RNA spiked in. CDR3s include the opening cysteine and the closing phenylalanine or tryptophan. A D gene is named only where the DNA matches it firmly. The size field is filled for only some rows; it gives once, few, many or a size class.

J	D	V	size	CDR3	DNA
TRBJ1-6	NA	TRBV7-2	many	CASSLTGLGSSYNSPLHF	TGTGCCAGCAGCCTGACCGGACTTGGGAGCTCCTATAATTCACCCCTCCACTTT
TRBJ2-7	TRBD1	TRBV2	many	CASLDDRAYEQYF	TGTGCCAGCCTGGACGACAGGGCGTACGAGCAGTACTTC
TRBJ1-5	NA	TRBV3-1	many	CASSQDSAASNQPQHF	TGTGCCAGCAGCCAAGATAGTGCGGCTAGCAATCAGCCCCAGCATTTT
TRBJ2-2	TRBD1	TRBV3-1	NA	CASRNPGQGGTGELFF	TGTGCCAGCAGGAACCCCGGACAGGGAGGCACCGGGGAGCTGTTTTTT
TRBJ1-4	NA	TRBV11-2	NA	CASSVAGGRGEKLFF	TGTGCCAGCAGTGTTGCTGGGGGAAGAGGCGAAAAACTGTTTTTT
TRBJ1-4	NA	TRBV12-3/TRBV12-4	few	CASSSATGGEKLFF	TGTGCCAGCAGTTCAGCGACAGGTGGGGAAAAACTGTTTTTT
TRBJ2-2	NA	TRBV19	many	CASSMGGAGELFF	TGTGCCAGTAGTATGGGTGGGGCCGGGGAGCTGTTTTTT
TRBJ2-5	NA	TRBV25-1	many	CASSESRETQYF	TGTGCCAGCAGTGAATCCCGAGAGACCCAGTACTTC
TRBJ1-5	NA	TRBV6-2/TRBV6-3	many	CASSYSRASPYSNQPQHF	TGTGCCAGCAGTTACTCGAGGGCGAGTCCTTATAGCAATCAGCCCCAGCATTTT
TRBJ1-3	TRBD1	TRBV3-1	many	CASSHGTVLDTIYF	TGTGCCAGCAGCCACGGGACAGTCCTAGACACCATATATTTT
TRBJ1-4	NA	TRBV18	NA	CASSTLGPATNEKLFF	TGTGCCAGCTCAACCCTGGGTCCCGCAACTAATGAAAAACTGTTTTTT
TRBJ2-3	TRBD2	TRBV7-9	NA	CASSTGGTSGGATDTQYF	TGTGCCAGCAGCACTGGCGGGACTAGCGGGGGGGCCACAGATACGCAGTATTTT
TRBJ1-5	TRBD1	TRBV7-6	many	CASSSGQGVQPQHF	TGTGCCAGCAGCTCGGGACAGGGGGTACAGCCCCAGCATTTT
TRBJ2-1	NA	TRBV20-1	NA	CSARRVSEQFF	TGCAGTGCTAGGCGGGTTTCCGAGCAGTTCTTC
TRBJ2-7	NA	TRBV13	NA	CASSSHAQDYYEQYF	TGTGCCAGCAGCTCCCACGCCCAGGATTACTACGAGCAGTACTTC
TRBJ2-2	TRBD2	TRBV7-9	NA	CASSLTLAGGPIIKTGELFF	TGTGCCAGCAGCCTGACTTTAGCGGGAGGACCTATAATAAAAACCGGGGAGCTGTTTTTT
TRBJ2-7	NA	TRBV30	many	CAWSAGGEQYF	TGTGCCTGGAGCGCCGGCGGCGAGCAGTACTTC
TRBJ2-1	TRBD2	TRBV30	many	CAWTPGLANNEQFF	TGTGCCTGGACCCCGGGACTAGCGAACAATGAGCAGTTCTTC